This T cell receptor beta chain is drawn from a study of identical twins. General study points: While abundant cord blood beta clonotypes carried fewer insertions, memory repertoires showed no such pattern.

As for this clonotype: The antigen remains unidentified.

TCRdb re-called the 5' RACE reads with MiXCR, one entry per CDR3 protein. The sample lists about 520,000 distinct CDR3 sequences, less than 25% occurring once. These data also featured in a second study, about T cells expressing NK-cell markers.

The TCR originated in a woman aged 18-35 years in good health. The sample comprised CD4+ T cells sorted from blood.

The DNA for the CDR3 is TGTGCCAGCACCGGGACTAGCGGAAGCAATGAGCAGTTCTTC. Protein: CASTGTSGSNEQFF. This chain links TRBV9 with TRBJ2-1; 11 nucleotides line up with TRBD2. After removal of 6 bases from V and 6 bases from J, the junction contained 5 bases not matched to a gene. The CDR3 contains 14 residues. Per germline, CDR1 SGDLS and CDR2 YYNGEE.